This TCR beta chain was retrieved from a study of persistence of HIV-infected CD4 T cells. Study overall: The sample holds CD4+ T cells responsive to CMV or HIV-1 Gag.

General study findings and limits: TCRbeta richness was lower in CMV- and Gag-responding cells than in anti-CD3/anti-CD28-responding cells.

The immunoSEQ assay was version 4, run in survey mode. TCRdb's copy holds only in-frame clones and misses some; the assay was immunoSEQ multiplex PCR. The data contain about 48,000 clones, under 85% of them singletons. Cells were stimulated with CMV-infected fibroblast lysates at 8 to 10 ug/mL. Sorted nonresponding memory CD4+ T cells were CD40L-negative, CD69-negative, CD45RO-high. Donors had CD4+ T cell counts above 400 cells/uL and were CMV-seropositive. For around 17 hours, CD8-depleted PBMCs received anti-CD28/CD49d costimulation, a CD40-blocking antibody and enfuvirtide. A word on this clone: Its antigen is currently unknown.

CDR3 length: 12 amino acids. Trimming left V 5 bases short and J 2 bases short, with 7 bases between. This sample comprised CD4+ T cells sorted from PBMCs after roughly 18-hour stimulation, obtained from a patient who received antiretroviral therapy. The rearrangement uses TRBV12-3 or TRBV12-4 and TRBJ2-7; no clear D. The receptor's source is an adult man with HIV who was CMV-seropositive. The CDR3 nucleotides are TGTGCCAGCAGTAAGGACCCCTACGAGCAGTACTTC. This translates into CASSKDPYEQYF.